These T cell receptor beta chains were read from a single sample in a study of naive CD8 T cells in extremely preterm neonates. Sequenced by immunoSEQ multiplex PCR; TCRdb stores in-frame clones only, minus some. The data contain about 7,500 clones, about 98% of them seen just once; the ten biggest clones take up about 0.35%. Specimen: naive CD8+ T cells from cord blood. Every receptor here comes from a newborn in good health. CDR3s include the opening cysteine and the closing phenylalanine or tryptophan. D genes are given only for firm matches. Clone size is not always given. Where it is, it says once, few, many or a class for expanded clones.

CDR3aa | CDR3nt | abundance | j_gene | v_gene | d_gene
CASSERLAAYNEQFF | TGTGCCAGCAGTGAAAGACTAGCCGCCTACAATGAGCAGTTCTTC | - | TRBJ2-1 | TRBV6-1 | TRBD2
CASSFDRTGNGYTF | TGTGCCAGCAGCTTTGATCGGACAGGAAATGGCTACACCTTC | - | TRBJ1-2 | TRBV11-1 | TRBD1
CASSYSGTGGTGELFF | TGTGCCAGCAGTTACTCTGGGACAGGGGGCACCGGGGAGCTGTTTTTT | - | TRBJ2-2 | TRBV6-5 | TRBD1
CASSWTSYEQYF | TGTGCCAGCAGCTGGACTAGCTACGAGCAGTACTTC | - | TRBJ2-7 | TRBV7-2 | TRBD2
CASSLQGSGEQFF | TGTGCCAGCAGCCTACAGGGTTCGGGTGAGCAGTTCTTC | - | TRBJ2-1 | TRBV7-3 | -
CASSLALGEGNQPQHF | TGTGCCAGCAGCTTAGCTCTAGGGGAGGGTAATCAGCCCCAGCATTTT | - | TRBJ1-5 | TRBV7-4 | -
CASSQDPGGYEQYF | TGCGCCAGCAGCCAAGATCCAGGGGGCTACGAGCAGTACTTC | - | TRBJ2-7 | TRBV4-3 | TRBD1
CASSLSSLNEQFF | TGTGCCAGCAGCTTGTCTAGTCTCAATGAGCAGTTCTTC | - | TRBJ2-1 | TRBV5-8 | -
CASSWGGTGELFF | TGTGCCAGCAGCTGGGGGGGGACCGGGGAGCTGTTTTTT | - | TRBJ2-2 | TRBV4-2 | TRBD2
CASSLDRDYGYTF | TGTGCCAGCAGCTTAGACAGGGACTATGGCTACACCTTC | - | TRBJ1-2 | TRBV7-9 | -
CASSGNGQGFWPQHF | TGTGCCAGTAGTGGAAATGGACAGGGCTTTTGGCCCCAGCATTTT | - | TRBJ1-5 | TRBV19 | TRBD1
CASSELWGLTEAFF | TGTGCCAGCAGTGAATTATGGGGGCTCACTGAAGCTTTCTTT | once | TRBJ1-1 | TRBV25-1 | -
CASSEPGDNEQFF | TGTGCTAGCAGCGAGCCGGGGGACAATGAGCAGTTCTTC | - | TRBJ2-1 | TRBV7-7 | -
CASSIGTGGTDTQYF | TGTGCCAGTAGTATAGGGACAGGGGGCACAGATACGCAGTATTTT | - | TRBJ2-3 | TRBV19 | TRBD1
CASSLSGGATDTQYF | TGCGCCAGCAGCCTTAGCGGGGGGGCGACAGATACGCAGTATTTT | once | TRBJ2-3 | TRBV4-3 | TRBD2
CASSPARTVQETQYF | TGTGCCAGCAGCCCTGCCCGGACAGTCCAAGAGACCCAGTACTTC | - | TRBJ2-5 | TRBV7-9 | -
CASSQDPGSTDTQYF | TGCGCCAGCAGCCAAGATCCAGGATCCACAGATACGCAGTATTTT | - | TRBJ2-3 | TRBV4-3 | -
CASSFRTSSDYNEQFF | TGTGCCAGCAGCTTTCGGACTTCTAGCGACTACAATGAGCAGTTCTTC | - | TRBJ2-1 | TRBV11-2 | -
CASSSLAGGGTDTQYF | TGTGCCAGCAGTTCACTAGCGGGGGGGGGTACAGATACGCAGTATTTT | - | TRBJ2-3 | TRBV2 | TRBD2
CASSVGTNYGYTF | TGTGCCAGCAGCGTAGGGACAAACTATGGCTACACCTTC | - | TRBJ1-2 | TRBV9 | -
CASSGRGGDNLALHF | TGTGCCAGCAGCGGGCGGGGGGGCGACAATCTGGCCCTCCACTTT | once | TRBJ1-6 | TRBV9 | -
CASSLSQGFYGYTF | TGTGCCAGCAGTTTATCACAGGGGTTCTATGGCTACACCTTC | - | TRBJ1-2 | TRBV27 | TRBD1
CASSQGETYEQYF | TGCGCCAGCAGCCAAGGAGAAACCTACGAGCAGTACTTC | - | TRBJ2-7 | TRBV4-1 | -
CASSYPRQGGTGELFF | TGTGCCAGCAGTTACCCGCGACAGGGGGGGACCGGGGAGCTGTTTTTT | - | TRBJ2-2 | TRBV6-5 | TRBD1
CASGFAGVTPNYGYTF | TGTGCTAGTGGTTTTGCCGGGGTAACCCCTAACTATGGCTACACCTTC | - | TRBJ1-2 | TRBV12-5 | -
CASSYLAGTDTQYF | TGTGCCAGCAGTTACCTAGCTGGCACAGATACGCAGTATTTT | - | TRBJ2-3 | TRBV6-5 | -
CASSSTPESYNEQFF | TGTGCCAGCAGCTCTACTCCGGAGTCCTACAATGAGCAGTTCTTC | - | TRBJ2-1 | TRBV6-5 | -
CATSRDGTPSGNTIYF | TGTGCCACCAGCAGAGATGGGACACCCTCTGGAAACACCATATATTTT | once | TRBJ1-3 | TRBV15 | -